The next 25 T cell receptor beta chains were all read from a single sample in a study of cytomegalovirus exposure and HLA in healthy donors. 13 Jbeta primers and 60 Vbeta primers were used for the PCR. Repertoires were generated with immunoSEQ multiplex PCR, while TCRdb's copy carries only in-frame clones and drops some. The repertoire holds 40,000 to 55,000 clones, with roughly 81% as singletons. The sample was PBMCs. The receptor set was obtained from a middle-aged woman in good health and CMV-seropositive.

As for this clone: Distinct nucleotide sequences in the sample also encode this CDR3. For the CDR3, the DNA is TGTGCCAGTAGTATCGGAGGTCAGCCCCAGCATTTT. Translated, it gives CASSIGGQPQHF. V and J are TRBV19 and TRBJ1-5; D not certain. Trimming took off 3 bases at V and 6 bases at J, with 6 bases between the two ends. The germline V gene has CDR1 LNHDA and CDR2 SQIVND (reference sequence). This CDR3 has 12 amino acids.

The chain employs TRBV13 and TRBJ2-3; no firm D call. CDR3 length: 14 amino acids. V was trimmed by 0 bases and J by 3 bases, leaving 7 bases between them. Germline V gene data show CDR1 as PRHDT and CDR2 as FYEKMQ (reference sequence). The CDR3 is CASSLGLLTDTQYF. The CDR3 region has the DNA TGTGCCAGCAGCTTAGGACTCCTAACAGATACGCAGTATTTT.

The gene calls are TRBV29-1 and TRBJ2-7; possibly TRBD1 for D (5 bases). Trimming cost V 7 bases and J 3 bases, with 10 bases left between them. Germline values: CDR1 SQVTM, CDR2 ANQGSEA. CDR3 length: 11 amino acids. Here the CDR3 DNA reads TGCAGCGGTGCCAGGGACTACGAGCAGTACTTC. Its protein product is CSGARDYEQYF.

The rearrangement links TRBV27 to TRBJ1-2; 7 bases are a match to TRBD1. This CDR3 comprises 15 residues. The germline gives CDR1 MNHEY, CDR2 SMNVEV (reference sequence). J gave up 5 bases and V 2 bases, and 8 bases lay outside the gene matches. CDR3 sequence: CASSLTLDRRYGYTF. The CDR3 bases are TGTGCCAGCAGTTTAACTTTGGACAGGAGATATGGCTACACCTTC.

The chain employs TRBV7-2 and TRBJ2-3, with a tentative D call TRBD2 (5 bases). The CDR3 consists of 15 residues. The V and J ends lost 5 bases and 0 bases respectively, with 12 bases between them. Looked up from germline, CDR1 is SGHTA and CDR2 is FQGNSA. CDR3 region: CASSREGRSTDTQYF. As DNA, the CDR3 is TGTGCCAGCAGCCGCGAGGGTCGCAGCACAGATACGCAGTATTTT.

The CDR3 here is CASSQGQGRTPLHF. In DNA form, the CDR3 reads TGTGCCAGCAGCCAGGGACAGGGAAGGACACCCCTCCACTTT. J is TRBJ1-6 and V is TRBV4-2, with 9 bases identical to TRBD1. CDR1 is LGHNA, CDR2 YNFKEQ, per germline. J lost 11 bases, V lost 3 bases, and 5 bases had no gene match. CDR3 length: 14 residues.

The V and J genes are TRBV19 and TRBJ1-2; 8 bases agree with TRBD1. The germline gives CDR1 LNHDA, CDR2 SQIVND (reference sequence). The CDR3 length is 12 residues. V shed 5 bases, J shed 7 bases, and the junction held 3 bases outside the gene matches. This CDR3 is CASSLGQGGYTF. For the CDR3, the DNA is TGTGCCAGTAGTCTAGGACAGGGTGGCTACACCTTC.

The rearrangement links TRBV9 to TRBJ2-3, with 8 bases fitting TRBD1. V lost 1 base and J lost 6; bases outside the gene matches: 4. This CDR3 is built from 14 residues. From germline, CDR1 is SGDLS and CDR2 YYNGEE. CDR3: CASSVSGGKDTQYF. The CDR3, as DNA: TGTGCCAGCAGCGTATCAGGGGGCAAGGATACGCAGTATTTT.

The rearrangement links TRBV6-6 to TRBJ1-5, with D tentatively TRBD1 (6 bases). V was pared by 7 bases and J by 7 bases, with 20 bases between. The CDR3 length is 15 residues. Germline loops: CDR1 MNHNY, CDR2 SVGAGI (reference sequence). The CDR3 DNA reads as TGTGCCAGCACCGCTTATTCAGGGGATGGCCAGCCCCAGCATTTT. As protein: CASTAYSGDGQPQHF.

J is TRBJ1-1 and V is TRBV28; the D gene is possibly TRBD1 (5 bases). Germline V CDR1 and CDR2: MDHEN, SYDVKM. Deletions cut 7 bases from V and 0 bases from J, with 12 bases between. The CDR3 consists of 14 residues. In nucleotides, the CDR3 is TGTGCCAGCACACCGGGGGGGGTGAACACTGAAGCTTTCTTT. It codes for CASTPGGVNTEAFF.

About this clone itself: This sample also contains other DNA sequences that code for the same CDR3. V gene TRBV19 combines with J gene TRBJ1-3; tentative D call: TRBD1 (6 bases). The CDR3 spans 14 residues. Germline CDR1 and CDR2: LNHDA and SQIVND (reference sequence). V lost 6 bases and J lost 4, with 13 bases in between. In DNA, the CDR3 is TGTGCCAGTAGCCAGGACAGCTCCGGAAACACCATATATTTT. Protein: CASSQDSSGNTIYF.

This clone was detected a few times. The chain is built from TRBV5-1 and TRBJ1-3; no firm D call. This CDR3 contains 15 residues. Germline CDR1 and CDR2: SGHRS and YFSETQ. V lost 4 bases and J 3 bases, leaving 14 bases between the germline ends. Here the CDR3 DNA reads TGCGCCAGCAGCCGCCTCACGGGGAGTGGAAACACCATATATTTT. This gives the protein CASSRLTGSGNTIYF.

This chain joins TRBV9 and TRBJ2-1; 7 bases align to TRBD1. CDR3 length: 13 amino acids. CDR1 SGDLS and CDR2 YYNGEE come from the germline V gene. The V segment lost 3 bases and the J segment 13 bases; nucleotides outside the gene matches: 10. Written as DNA, the CDR3 is TGTGCCAGCAGCGGACTGAGAGGGGGCTATCAGTTCTTC. Translation gives CASSGLRGGYQFF.

This clone has a single count. This chain joins TRBV7-8 and TRBJ1-4; D uncertain. Germline values: CDR1 SGHVS, CDR2 FQNEAQ. Trimming stripped 3 bases from V and 8 bases from J, with 10 bases between. The CDR3 runs to 13 residues. The CDR3, as DNA: TGTGCCAGCAGCTTCACTTCGGGGGAAAAACTGTTTTTT. Its translation: CASSFTSGEKLFF.

This clone was observed a single time. The genes are TRBV5-8 and TRBJ1-5, with 11 bases identical to TRBD1. Trimming cost V 4 bases and J 7 bases; bases outside gene matches: 7. CDR1 SGHTS and CDR2 YDEGEE come from the germline V gene. The CDR3 consists of 15 residues. CDR3 in amino acids: CASSLSRDRGQPQHF. The CDR3 DNA sequence: TGTGCCAGCAGCCTGTCCCGGGACAGGGGGCAGCCCCAGCATTTT.

The CDR3 region is CASSSRTGWEGYTF. In DNA, the CDR3 is TGTGCCAGCAGCTCCCGGACAGGGTGGGAAGGCTACACCTTC. This chain uses TRBV11-1 with TRBJ1-2, with 8 bases fitting TRBD1. The CDR3 sequence is 14 residues long. Germline V gene lookup returns CDR1 SGHAT and CDR2 FQDESV (reference sequence). The trim removed 4 bases at V and 8 bases at J, leaving 9 bases unmatched.

The chain couples TRBV2 to TRBJ1-4, with D unclear. Germline V gene lookup returns CDR1 SNHLY and CDR2 FYNNEI. The length of the CDR3 is 14 residues. Deletions cut 6 bases from V and 5 bases from J, with 13 bases between. The DNA for the CDR3 is TGTGCCAGCAGCCCGGGTCATTCAAATGAAAAACTGTTTTTT. It yields the protein CASSPGHSNEKLFF.

The rearrangement links TRBV19 to TRBJ1-5, with D perhaps TRBD1 (6 bases). V lost 5 bases to trimming and J lost 9 bases, with 8 bases between them. The length of the CDR3 is 11 residues. Germline V CDR1 and CDR2: LNHDA, SQIVND (reference sequence). The CDR3 DNA sequence: TGTGCCAGTAGTCAGGGGCGGCCCCAGCATTTT. It codes for CASSQGRPQHF. The complete variable domain, with remaining parts taken from reference TRBV19 and TRBJ1-5, reads DGGITQSPKYLFRKEGQNVTLSCEQNLNHDAMYWYRQDPGQGLRLIYYSQIVNDFQKGDIAEGYSVSREKKESFPLTVTSAQKNPTAFYLCASSQGRPQHFGDGTRLSIL.

This sequence joins TRBV15 and TRBJ1-1, with D uncertain. CDR3 length: 13 residues. The V gene's germline CDR1 is LNHNV and CDR2 YYDKDF (reference sequence). V was pared by 0 bases and J by 1 base, with 3 bases between. For the CDR3, the DNA is TGTGCCACCAGCAGAGACAGGAACACTGAAGCTTTCTTT. This translates into CATSRDRNTEAFF.

This clone was counted a few times. The chain carries TRBV7-8 and TRBJ2-7; 9 bases line up with TRBD1. The CDR3 totals 16 residues. Germline V gene data show CDR1 as SGHVS and CDR2 as FQNEAQ. J lost 5 bases, V lost 1 base, and 9 bases had no gene match. CDR3 sequence reads: CASSLVSWDRVHEQYF. The CDR3 DNA reads as TGTGCCAGCAGCTTAGTCTCCTGGGACAGGGTCCACGAGCAGTACTTC.

The chain couples TRBV6-1 to TRBJ1-1; unclear D gene. V was shortened by 6 bases and J by 1 base, with 6 bases between the two germline ends. CDR3 size: 12 residues. CDR1 is MNHNS, CDR2 SASEGT, per germline. The CDR3 loop reads CASREGNTEAFF. As DNA, the CDR3 is TGTGCCAGCAGAGAGGGGAACACTGAAGCTTTCTTT.

The genes are TRBV5-4 and TRBJ1-6, with no clear D. The V end was cut by 0 bases, the J end by 11 bases, with 18 bases between. CDR1 and CDR2 from the germline V gene are SGHNT and YYREEE (reference sequence). The CDR3 totals 16 residues. In nucleotides, the CDR3 is TGTGCCAGCAGCTTGGGTAAGCGGGGTCCAAATGCACCCCTCCACTTT. Protein: CASSLGKRGPNAPLHF. The whole variable domain, filled in from reference TRBV5-4 and TRBJ1-6, reads ETGVTQSPTHLIKTRGQQVTLRCSSQSGHNTVSWYQQALGQGPQFIFQYYREEENGRGNFPPRFSGLQFPNYSSELNVNALELDDSALYLCASSLGKRGPNAPLHFGNGTRLTVT.

The CDR3 DNA reads TGCGCCAGCAGCTTGGCTGGAGTTTACTCTGGAAACACCATATATTTT. Encoded protein: CASSLAGVYSGNTIYF. J is TRBJ1-3 and V is TRBV5-1; D gene uncertain. Between the trimmed V and J ends, which lost 0 bases and 0 bases, there was a span of 10 bases. CDR3 length: 16 residues. CDR1 and CDR2 from the germline V gene are SGHRS and YFSETQ.

The CDR3 DNA reads as TGTGCCAGCAGAACCAGGGGGGTCAACACTGAAGCTTTCTTT. Translation: CASRTRGVNTEAFF. This chain connects TRBV2 to TRBJ1-1; 7 nucleotides align to TRBD1. J lost 2 bases, V lost 6 bases, and 6 bases had no gene match. CDR1 and CDR2 (germline): SNHLY, FYNNEI. This CDR3 is built from 14 residues.

This rearrangement joins TRBV10-3 to TRBJ1-3; D is uncertain. The V end was cut by 0 bases, the J end by 0 bases, with 9 bases between. CDR3 size: 16 residues. Germline CDR1 is ENHRY and CDR2 is SYGVKD. This chain's CDR3 is CAISESGGGSGNTIYF. CDR3 nucleotide sequence: TGTGCCATCAGTGAGTCGGGCGGAGGCTCTGGAAACACCATATATTTT.